This T cell receptor (beta chain) was recovered during a study of a mutant IDH1 vaccine in newly diagnosed glioma. About the research overall: The therapy given earlier, which was standard therapy, consisted of radiotherapy, temozolomide, or both, and most of the patients received both.

Time point: week 47, end of study. Doses comprised 300 ug of mutant IDH1 20-mer peptide each, plus topical imiquimod. This clone was counted a few times. What it binds is not known. Some clones are missing from TCRdb's copy, which holds only in-frame ones; the method was immunoSEQ multiplex PCR. The repertoire holds tens of thousands of clones, 65% seen once, with 4% to 5.5% in the top ten. The input for sequencing was peripheral blood mononuclear cells (PBMCs), taken from a glioma patient whose treatment included an IDH1 peptide vaccine. The source of this sequence is a man in his forties or fifties with glioma. Some clones in this sample may be carry-over from other donors' samples.

CDR3 residues: CASSEGGVFYNEQFF. The DNA of the CDR3 is TGTGCCAGCAGTGAGGGGGGGGTCTTTTACAATGAGCAGTTCTTC. The genes are TRBV2 and TRBJ2-1; 7 positions match TRBD2. The CDR3 is made up of 15 amino acids. Losses at the gene ends were 3 bases for V and 4 bases for J; bases not matched to a gene: 6. CDR1 SNHLY and CDR2 FYNNEI come from the germline V gene. Looking up the rest from reference TRBV2 and TRBJ2-1 gives the full variable domain: EPEVTQTPSHQVTQMGQEVILRCVPISNHLYFYWYRQILGQKVEFLVSFYNNEISEKSEIFDDQFSVERPDGSNFTLKIRSTKLEDSAMYFCASSEGGVFYNEQFFGPGTRLTVL.